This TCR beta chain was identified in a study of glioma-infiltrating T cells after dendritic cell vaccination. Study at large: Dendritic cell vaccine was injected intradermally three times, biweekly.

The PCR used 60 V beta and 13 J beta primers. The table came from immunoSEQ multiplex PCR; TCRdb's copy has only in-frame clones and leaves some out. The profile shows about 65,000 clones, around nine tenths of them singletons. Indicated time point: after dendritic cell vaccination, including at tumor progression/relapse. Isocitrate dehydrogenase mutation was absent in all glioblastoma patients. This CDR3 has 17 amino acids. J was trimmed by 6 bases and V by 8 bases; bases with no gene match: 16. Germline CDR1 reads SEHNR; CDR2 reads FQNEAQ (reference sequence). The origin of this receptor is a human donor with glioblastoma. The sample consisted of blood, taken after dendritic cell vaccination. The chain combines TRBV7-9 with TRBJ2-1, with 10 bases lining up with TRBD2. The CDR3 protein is CASGSNLAGVRRNEQFF. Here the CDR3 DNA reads TGTGCCAGCGGCTCTAATCTAGCGGGAGTAAGACGCAATGAGCAGTTCTTC.